This T cell receptor (beta chain) comes out of a study of blood T cell repertoires in COVID-19. Across the whole study: Samples taken during acute and convalescent COVID-19 were collected in the United States, Italy and Spain. From T cells, B-cell-depleted T cells, or PBMCs came the material, which was cDNA or gDNA.

Study processing details: Using reference gene primer amplification, nucleated cell counts were estimated. The repertoire was sequenced with immunoSEQ multiplex PCR; TCRdb's copy has only in-frame clones and lacks some. The DNA was the basis for D and trimming; V, J and clone size are from that table. The sample gives 60,000 or so clones, approximately 79% of which show up once; more than 2.5% is in the top ten. Germline V gene data show CDR1 as MNHEY and CDR2 as SVGAGI. With V trimmed by 2 bases and J by 5 bases, 5 bases remained unmatched. The CDR3 is made up of 14 amino acids. V and J are TRBV6-5 and TRBJ1-2, with TRBD1 matching 7 bases. The sequencing sample was made of peripheral blood. This TCR was recovered from a man aged 55 to 70 with acute or convalescent COVID-19. CDR3 residues: CASSYRTGGYGYTF. DNA for the CDR3: TGTGCCAGCAGTTACAGGACAGGTGGATATGGCTACACCTTC.